The clone carrying this T cell receptor beta chain was recorded only once. No antigen is known for it. These data belong to a study of cytomegalovirus exposure and HLA in healthy donors. Amplification used 60 Vbeta primers and 13 Jbeta primers. Assay used: immunoSEQ multiplex PCR; TCRdb lists only in-frame clones, some missing. The table has approximately 140,000 clones, around 65% seen once. V was clipped by 1 base and J by 8 bases; unmatched bases: 0. CDR1 is LGHNA and CDR2 is YNFKEQ in the germline V gene. This CDR3 region has 14 residues. Whole-study findings and limits: In a later analysis, TCR beta V- and J-gene trimming showed a link to a missense DCLRE1C variant. Most subjects had HLA-A and HLA-B alleles reportedly predicted accurately by TCR beta sequences.

The chain joins TRBV4-2 to TRBJ2-1, with 12 bases identical to TRBD2. This receptor was identified in an older woman in good health and CMV-seronegative. Sequencing was done on a sample of PBMCs. This CDR3 reads CASSQGLAGDEQFF. Written as DNA, the CDR3 is TGTGCCAGCAGCCAAGGACTAGCGGGAGATGAGCAGTTCTTC.